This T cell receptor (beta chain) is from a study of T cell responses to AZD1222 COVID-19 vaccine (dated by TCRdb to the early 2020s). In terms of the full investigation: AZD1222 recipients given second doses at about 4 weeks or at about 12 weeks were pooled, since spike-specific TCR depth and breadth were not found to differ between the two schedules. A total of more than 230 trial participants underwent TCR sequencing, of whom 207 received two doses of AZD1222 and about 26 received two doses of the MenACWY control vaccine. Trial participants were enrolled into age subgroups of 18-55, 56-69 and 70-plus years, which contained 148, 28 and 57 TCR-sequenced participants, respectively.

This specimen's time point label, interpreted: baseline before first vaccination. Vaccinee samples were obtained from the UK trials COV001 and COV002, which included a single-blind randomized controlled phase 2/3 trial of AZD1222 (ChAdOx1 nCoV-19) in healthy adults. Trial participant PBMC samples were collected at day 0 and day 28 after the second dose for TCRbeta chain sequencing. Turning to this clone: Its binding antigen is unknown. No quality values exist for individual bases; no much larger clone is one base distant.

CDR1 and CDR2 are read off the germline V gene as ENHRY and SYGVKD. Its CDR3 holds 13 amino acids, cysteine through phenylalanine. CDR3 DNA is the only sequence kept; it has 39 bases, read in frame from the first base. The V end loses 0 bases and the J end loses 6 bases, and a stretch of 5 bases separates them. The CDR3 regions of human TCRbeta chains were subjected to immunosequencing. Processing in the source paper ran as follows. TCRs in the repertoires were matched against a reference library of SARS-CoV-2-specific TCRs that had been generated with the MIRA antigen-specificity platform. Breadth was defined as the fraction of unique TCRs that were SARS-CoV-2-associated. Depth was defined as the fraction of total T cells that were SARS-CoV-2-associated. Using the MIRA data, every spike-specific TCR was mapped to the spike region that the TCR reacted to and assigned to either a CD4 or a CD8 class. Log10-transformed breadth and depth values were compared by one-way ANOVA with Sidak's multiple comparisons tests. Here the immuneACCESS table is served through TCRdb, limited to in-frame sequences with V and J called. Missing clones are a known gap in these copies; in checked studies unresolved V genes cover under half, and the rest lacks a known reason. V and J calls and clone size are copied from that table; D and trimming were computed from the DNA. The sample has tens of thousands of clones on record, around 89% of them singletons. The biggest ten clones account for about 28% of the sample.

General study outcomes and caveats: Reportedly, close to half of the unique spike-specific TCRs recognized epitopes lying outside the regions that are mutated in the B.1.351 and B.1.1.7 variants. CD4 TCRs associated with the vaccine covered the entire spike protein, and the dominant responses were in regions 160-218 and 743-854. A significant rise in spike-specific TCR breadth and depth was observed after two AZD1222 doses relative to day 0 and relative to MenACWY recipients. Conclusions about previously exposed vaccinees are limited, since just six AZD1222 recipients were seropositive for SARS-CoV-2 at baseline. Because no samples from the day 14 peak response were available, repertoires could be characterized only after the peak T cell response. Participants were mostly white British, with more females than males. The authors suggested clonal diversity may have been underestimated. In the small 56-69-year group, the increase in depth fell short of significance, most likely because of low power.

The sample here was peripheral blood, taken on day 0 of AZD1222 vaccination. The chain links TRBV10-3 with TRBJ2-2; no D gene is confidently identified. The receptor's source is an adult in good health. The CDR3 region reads CAISESTSGELFF. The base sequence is TGTGCCATCAGTGAGTCGACGTCCGGGGAGCTGTTTTTT.